This T cell receptor beta chain was identified during a study of blood T cell repertoires in COVID-19. Study overall: Samples taken during acute and convalescent COVID-19 were collected in the United States, Italy and Spain.

V shed 4 bases, J shed 2 bases, and the junction held 8 bases outside the gene matches. The CDR3 loop spans 15 amino acids. CDR1 is SGHTA and CDR2 is FQGNSA in the germline V gene. Profiling relied on immunoSEQ multiplex PCR, and the TCRdb table lists in-frame clones only, not all of them. The sample records 150,000 to 200,000 clones, roughly 93% being singletons. The sequencing sample was made of peripheral blood. J is TRBJ2-7 and V is TRBV7-2, with 7 bases that match TRBD2. This sequence originates from an older woman with COVID-19, enrolled during active disease. CDR3 sequence: CASSSEGGDPYEQYF. The CDR3 nucleotides are TGTGCCAGCAGCTCGGAGGGAGGGGACCCCTACGAGCAGTACTTC. The full variable domain, rest sourced from reference TRBV7-2 and TRBJ2-7, is GAGVSQSPSNKVTEKGKDVELRCDPISGHTALYWYRQSLGQGLEFLIYFQGNSAPDKSGLPSDRFSAERTGGSVSTLTIQRTQQEDSAVYLCASSSEGGDPYEQYFGPGTRLTVT.